This T cell receptor beta chain is from a study of cytomegalovirus exposure and HLA in healthy donors. The PCR was carried out with 60 Vbeta primers and 13 Jbeta primers. Data came from immunoSEQ multiplex PCR; TCRdb stores just in-frame clones and leaves some out. The sample is made up of about 96,000 clones, and the top ten hold 3% to 4% of it. Healthy bone marrow donors formed the donor group. J gave up 1 base and V 6 bases, and 5 bases lay outside the gene matches. Germline values: CDR1 MNHEY, CDR2 SVGAGI. The CDR3 totals 15 residues. On this clone: Its target is not known.

Points from the study as a whole: CMV serostatus alone was available as immune exposure information. An analysis was carried out at a later point. It showed that HLA-associated TCR beta chains were more clonally expanded than equally common non-associated chains. According to the study, 150 to 200 TCR beta chains were cytomegalovirus-associated.

The sequence was collected from a young woman in good health and CMV-seronegative. This chain joins TRBV6-5 and TRBJ1-1, with 10 bases lining up with TRBD1. The material sequenced was PBMCs. CDR3 region: CASRWDRGQNTEAFF. As DNA, the CDR3 is TGTGCCAGCAGGTGGGACAGGGGACAGAACACTGAAGCTTTCTTT.